This is a list of T cell receptor beta chains from one sample in a study of cytomegalovirus exposure and HLA in healthy donors. Clones were sequenced by immunoSEQ multiplex PCR, and TCRdb holds only the in-frame ones, with some missing. The data show roughly 120,000 clones, approximately 80% seen once. The sequenced sample consisted of PBMCs. The receptor set was obtained from a woman aged 25 to 45 in good health and CMV-seronegative. CDR3s include the opening cysteine and the closing phenylalanine or tryptophan. The order of the fields is J gene, V gene, CDR3 protein.

J: TRBJ1-4; V: TRBV7-8; CDR3: CASSIRSRGFNEKLFF
J: TRBJ1-2; V: TRBV5-4; CDR3: CASSRDRLKDGYTF
J: TRBJ2-7; V: TRBV5-6; CDR3: CASSPGGTGGREQYF
J: TRBJ1-5; V: TRBV19; CDR3: CASTRTSSPRNQPQHF
J: TRBJ1-1; V: TRBV19; CDR3: CASSIVFSSGGTEAFF
J: TRBJ1-1; V: TRBV5-1; CDR3: CASRPDRAEGEAFF
J: TRBJ1-5; V: TRBV21-1; CDR3: CASRIPPFLFGGAPDQPQHF
J: TRBJ1-2; V: TRBV7-9; CDR3: CSSRGQGESYTF
J: TRBJ2-4; V: TRBV30; CDR3: CACMGAAKNIQYF
J: TRBJ1-5; V: TRBV7-2; CDR3: CASSLTALRQPQHF
J: TRBJ2-3; V: TRBV30; CDR3: CAWGRLAGEGDTQYF
J: TRBJ1-1; V: TRBV7-8; CDR3: CASSLARQGGRNTEAFF
J: TRBJ1-2; V: TRBV29-1; CDR3: CSVELVQGTYGYTF
J: TRBJ1-1; V: TRBV5-1; CDR3: CASSQGSWGGQAFF
J: TRBJ1-1; V: TRBV4-1; CDR3: CASSQDWDREAEAFF
J: TRBJ1-2; V: TRBV5-6; CDR3: CASSLTDRFGYTF
J: TRBJ1-2; V: TRBV21-1; CDR3: CASIIQDRYYGYTF
J: TRBJ1-6; V: TRBV19; CDR3: CASRNQGTYNSPLHF
J: TRBJ1-2; V: TRBV27; CDR3: CASSRANYGYTF
J: TRBJ2-2; V: TRBV7-6; CDR3: CASRETAGELFF
J: TRBJ1-1; V: TRBV2; CDR3: CASRTGGRVEAFF
J: TRBJ1-5; V: TRBV7-9; CDR3: CASSLSGLGGNQPQHF
J: TRBJ1-2; V: TRBV2; CDR3: CASNAYRQYYGYTF
J: TRBJ2-7; V: TRBV28; CDR3: CASSLSRDYEQYF
J: TRBJ2-7; V: TRBV7-2; CDR3: CASSPSPGAYEQYF
J: TRBJ1-2; V: TRBV9; CDR3: CASSVDPTGDNYGYTF
J: TRBJ1-1; V: TRBV14; CDR3: CASSQLNRDTEAFF
J: TRBJ1-5; V: TRBV27; CDR3: CASSLSSGARNQPQHF
J: TRBJ1-5; V: TRBV25-1; CDR3: CASSSTGLNQPQHF
J: TRBJ1-1; V: TRBV30; CDR3: CAWSVVENTEAFF
J: TRBJ1-1; V: TRBV27; CDR3: CASTEVGRGVDTEAFF
J: TRBJ2-5; V: TRBV6-1; CDR3: CASVTPPQTQYF
J: TRBJ2-7; V: TRBV6-5; CDR3: CASSYGTWGDYEQYF
J: TRBJ2-2; V: TRBV19; CDR3: CASSIGPVGGATGELFF
J: TRBJ2-3; V: TRBV7-9; CDR3: CASSITPGTSDTQYF
J: TRBJ2-3; V: TRBV1; CDR3: CTSRHIRSRASGVSTDTQYF
J: TRBJ2-1; V: TRBV29-1; CDR3: CSVSNSGGAINEQFF
J: TRBJ1-2; V: TRBV7-9; CDR3: CASSLDLGAKGYTF
J: TRBJ2-7; V: TRBV30; CDR3: CAWSSAREQYF
J: TRBJ2-5; V: TRBV25-1; CDR3: CASSNHYSSETQYF
J: TRBJ2-7; V: TRBV7-9; CDR3: CASSSGLAQFYEQYF
J: TRBJ1-2; V: TRBV4-3; CDR3: CASSQDFPGGYTF
J: TRBJ1-1; V: TRBV5-1; CDR3: CASSLGQGAEAFF